A single sample is the source of the 2 T cell receptor beta chains below, sequenced in a study of T cells in Graves' hyperthyroidism and ophthalmopathy. Amplified regions were TCR beta CDR3 sequences from RNA transcripts. A set of HTBI primers served as the primers for a first-round RT-PCR of the TCR CDR3. TCRdb re-called the multiplex PCR reads through MiXCR, storing one row per CDR3 protein. The data show about 110,000 distinct CDR3 sequences, roughly 15% seen once. The specimen sequenced was blood. These receptors were obtained from a woman aged 45-65 years with Graves' hyperthyroidism.

At least ten counts were recorded for this clonotype. The chain combines TRBV20-1 with TRBJ2-7, with D perhaps TRBD1 (6 bases). This CDR3 has 12 residues. CDR1 is DFQATT, CDR2 SNEGSKA, per germline (reference sequence). The germline V and J ends were trimmed by 6 bases and 6 bases, with 15 bases remaining between them. The CDR3: CSARYRVGEQYF. The CDR3 nucleotides read TGCAGTGCGCGATACAGGGTTGGCGAGCAGTACTTC.

This clonotype was detected many times. The CDR3 sequence: CAWRPGLAYEQFF. Here the CDR3 DNA reads TGTGCCTGGAGACCGGGACTAGCGTATGAGCAGTTCTTC. This chain joins TRBV30 and TRBJ2-1; TRBD2 matches 10 bases. With 3 bases clipped from V and 8 bases from J, the junction kept 4 bases outside the gene matches. Germline CDR1 and CDR2: GTSNPN and SVGIG (reference sequence). CDR3 length: 13 residues.